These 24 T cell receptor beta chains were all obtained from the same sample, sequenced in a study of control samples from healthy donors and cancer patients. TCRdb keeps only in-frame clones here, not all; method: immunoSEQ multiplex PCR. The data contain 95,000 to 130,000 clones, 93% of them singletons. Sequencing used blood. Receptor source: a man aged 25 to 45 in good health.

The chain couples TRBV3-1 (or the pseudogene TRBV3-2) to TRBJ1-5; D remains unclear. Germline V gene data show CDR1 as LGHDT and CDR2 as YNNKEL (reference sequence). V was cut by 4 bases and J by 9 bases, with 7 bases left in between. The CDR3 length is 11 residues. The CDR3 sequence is CASSPMGPQHF. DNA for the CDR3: TGTGCCAGCAGCCCCATGGGGCCCCAGCATTTT.

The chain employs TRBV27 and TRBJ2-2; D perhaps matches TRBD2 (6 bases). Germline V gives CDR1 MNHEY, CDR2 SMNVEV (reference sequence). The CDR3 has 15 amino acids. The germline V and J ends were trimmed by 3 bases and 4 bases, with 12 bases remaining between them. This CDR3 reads CASSFGGGSTGELFF. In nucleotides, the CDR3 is TGTGCCAGCAGTTTTGGTGGGGGGAGCACCGGGGAGCTGTTTTTT.

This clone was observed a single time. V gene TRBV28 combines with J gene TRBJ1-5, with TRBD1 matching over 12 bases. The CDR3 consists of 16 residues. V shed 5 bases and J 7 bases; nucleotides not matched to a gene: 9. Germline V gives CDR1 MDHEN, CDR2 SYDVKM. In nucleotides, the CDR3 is TGTGCCAGCAGTCTTTTCCAGGGGACAGGGGGCCAGCCCCAGCATTTT. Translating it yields CASSLFQGTGGQPQHF.

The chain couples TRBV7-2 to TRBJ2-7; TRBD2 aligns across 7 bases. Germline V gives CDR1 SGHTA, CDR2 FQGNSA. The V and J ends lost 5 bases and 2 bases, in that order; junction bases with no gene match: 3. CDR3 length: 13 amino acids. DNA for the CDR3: TGTGCCAGCAGCGGGGGGGACCCCTACGAGCAGTACTTC. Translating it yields CASSGGDPYEQYF.

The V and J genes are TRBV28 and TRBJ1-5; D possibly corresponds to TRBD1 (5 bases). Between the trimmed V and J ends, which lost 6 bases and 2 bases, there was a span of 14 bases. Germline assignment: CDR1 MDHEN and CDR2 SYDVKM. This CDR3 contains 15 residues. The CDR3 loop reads CASRFWGLGNQPQHF. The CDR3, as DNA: TGTGCCAGCAGGTTCTGGGGCCTCGGCAATCAGCCCCAGCATTTT.

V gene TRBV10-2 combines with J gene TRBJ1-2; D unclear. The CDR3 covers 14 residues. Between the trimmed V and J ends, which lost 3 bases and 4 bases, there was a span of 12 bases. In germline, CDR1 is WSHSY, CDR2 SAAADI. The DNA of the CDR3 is TGCGCCAGCAGTGAATTATGGAGCGGCTATGGCTACACCTTC. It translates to CASSELWSGYGYTF.

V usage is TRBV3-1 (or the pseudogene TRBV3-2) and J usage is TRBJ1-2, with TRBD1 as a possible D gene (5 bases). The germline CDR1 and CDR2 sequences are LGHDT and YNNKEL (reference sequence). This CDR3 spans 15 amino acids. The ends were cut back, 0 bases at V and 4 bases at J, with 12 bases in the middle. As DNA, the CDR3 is TGTGCCAGCAGCCAAGATCAAGACAGTATCTATGGCTACACCTTC. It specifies CASSQDQDSIYGYTF.

CDR3: CASRDRENSPLHF. The CDR3 region has the DNA TGTGCCAGCCGGGACAGGGAAAATTCACCCCTCCACTTT. This sequence joins TRBV19 and TRBJ1-6; 9 bases align to TRBD1. CDR1 is LNHDA and CDR2 is SQIVND in the germline V gene (reference sequence). This CDR3 is built from 13 residues. Germline trimming cut 9 bases from V and 7 bases from J; bases unmatched to any gene: 4.

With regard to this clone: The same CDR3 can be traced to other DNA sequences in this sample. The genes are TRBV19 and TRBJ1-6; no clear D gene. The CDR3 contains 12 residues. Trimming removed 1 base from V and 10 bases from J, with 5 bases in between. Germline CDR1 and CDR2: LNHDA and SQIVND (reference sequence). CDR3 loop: CASSIVDSPLHF. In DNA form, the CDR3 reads TGTGCCAGTAGTATAGTGGACTCACCCCTCCACTTT. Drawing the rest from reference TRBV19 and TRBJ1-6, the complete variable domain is DGGITQSPKYLFRKEGQNVTLSCEQNLNHDAMYWYRQDPGQGLRLIYYSQIVNDFQKGDIAEGYSVSREKKESFPLTVTSAQKNPTAFYLCASSIVDSPLHFGNGTRLTVT.

The CDR3 coding sequence is TGTGCCGGACCAAGGGACTGTGAAAATGAAAAACTGTTTTTT. Translated: CAGPRDCENEKLFF. The J gene is TRBJ1-4, the V gene TRBV21-1. TRBV21-1 is recorded as a pseudogene. The length of the CDR3 is 14 residues.

The CDR3 reads CALGTGGSGGNTIYF. Here the CDR3 DNA reads TGTGCCTTAGGGACAGGGGGCAGTGGGGGAAACACCATATATTTT. The chain carries TRBV30 and TRBJ1-3; 12 bases map to TRBD1. After removal of 7 bases from V and 4 bases from J, the junction contained 8 bases not matched to a gene. The CDR3 spans 15 residues. Germline CDR1 GTSNPN, CDR2 SVGIG (reference sequence). Combining the CDR3 with reference TRBV30 and TRBJ1-3 gives the whole variable domain SQTIHQWPATLVQPVGSPLSLECTVEGTSNPNLYWYRQAAGRGLQLLFYSVGIGQISSEVPQNLSASRPQDRQFILSSKKLLLSDSGFYLCALGTGGSGGNTIYFGEGSWLTVV.

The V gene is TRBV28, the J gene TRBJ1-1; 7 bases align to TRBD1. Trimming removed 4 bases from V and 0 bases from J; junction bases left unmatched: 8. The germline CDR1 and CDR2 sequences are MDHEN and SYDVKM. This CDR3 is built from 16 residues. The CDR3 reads CASSSRGQIMNTEAFF. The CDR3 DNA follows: TGTGCCAGCAGTTCTCGGGGACAGATAATGAACACTGAAGCTTTCTTT.

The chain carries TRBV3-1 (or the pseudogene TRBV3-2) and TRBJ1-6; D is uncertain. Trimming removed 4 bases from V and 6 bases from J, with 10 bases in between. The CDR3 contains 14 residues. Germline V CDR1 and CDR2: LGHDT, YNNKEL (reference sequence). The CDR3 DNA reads TGTGCCAGCAGCCCCGAAGCCTTTAATTCACCCCTCCACTTT. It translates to CASSPEAFNSPLHF.

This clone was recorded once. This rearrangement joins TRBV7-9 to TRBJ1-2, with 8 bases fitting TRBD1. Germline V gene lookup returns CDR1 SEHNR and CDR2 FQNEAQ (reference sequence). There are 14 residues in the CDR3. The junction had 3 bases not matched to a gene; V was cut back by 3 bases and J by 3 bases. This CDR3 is CASSFLQGDYGYTF. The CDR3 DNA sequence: TGTGCCAGCAGCTTCCTACAGGGGGACTATGGCTACACCTTC. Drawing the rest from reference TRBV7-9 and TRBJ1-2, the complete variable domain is DTGVSQNPRHKITKRGQNVTFRCDPISEHNRLYWYRQTLGQGPEFLTYFQNEAQLEKSRLLSDRFSAERPKGSFSTLEIQRTEQGDSAMYLCASSFLQGDYGYTFGSGTRLTVV.

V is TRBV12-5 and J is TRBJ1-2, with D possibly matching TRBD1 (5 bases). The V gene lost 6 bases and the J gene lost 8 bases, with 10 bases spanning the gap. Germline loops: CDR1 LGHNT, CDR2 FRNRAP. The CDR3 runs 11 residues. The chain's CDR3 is CASGRGIGYTF. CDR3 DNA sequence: TGTGCTAGTGGGAGGGGTATCGGCTACACCTTC. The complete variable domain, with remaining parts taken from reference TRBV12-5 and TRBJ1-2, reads DARVTQTPRHKVTEMGQEVTMRCQPILGHNTVFWYRQTMMQGLELLAYFRNRAPLDDSGMPKDRFSAEMPDATLATLKIQPSEPRDSAVYFCASGRGIGYTFGSGTRLTVV.

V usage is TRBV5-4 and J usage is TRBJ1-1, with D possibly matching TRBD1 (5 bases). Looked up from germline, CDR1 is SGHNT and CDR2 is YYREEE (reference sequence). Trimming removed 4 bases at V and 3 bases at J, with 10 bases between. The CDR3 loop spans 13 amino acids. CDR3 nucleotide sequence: TGTGCCAGCAGCCGAGACAGTTACACTGAAGCTTTCTTT. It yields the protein CASSRDSYTEAFF.

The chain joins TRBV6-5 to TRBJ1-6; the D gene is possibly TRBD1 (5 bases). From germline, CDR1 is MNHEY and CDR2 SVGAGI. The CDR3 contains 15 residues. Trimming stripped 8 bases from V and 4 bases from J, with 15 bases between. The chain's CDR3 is CASAMRGVYNSPLHF. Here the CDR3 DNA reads TGTGCCAGCGCCATGCGGGGGGTTTATAATTCACCCCTCCACTTT.

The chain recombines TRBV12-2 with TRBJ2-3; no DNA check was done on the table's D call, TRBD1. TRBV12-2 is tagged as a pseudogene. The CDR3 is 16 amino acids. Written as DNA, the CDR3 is TGTGCAAGTCGCTTAGCGGACAGGGACCGCACAGATACGCAGTATTTT. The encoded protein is CASRLADRDRTDTQYF.

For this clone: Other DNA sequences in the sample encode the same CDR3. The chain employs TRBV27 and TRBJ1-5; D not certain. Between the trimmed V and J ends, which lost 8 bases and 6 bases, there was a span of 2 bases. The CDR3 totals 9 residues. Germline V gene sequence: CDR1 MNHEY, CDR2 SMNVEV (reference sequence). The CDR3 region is CASGQPQHF. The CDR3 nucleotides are TGTGCCAGCGGTCAGCCCCAGCATTTT.

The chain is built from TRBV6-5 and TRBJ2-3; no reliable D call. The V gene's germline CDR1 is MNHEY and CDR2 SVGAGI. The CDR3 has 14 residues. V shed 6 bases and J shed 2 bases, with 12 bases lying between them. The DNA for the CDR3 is TGTGCCAGCAGGCCGGGCCTAAACACAGATACGCAGTATTTT. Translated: CASRPGLNTDTQYF.

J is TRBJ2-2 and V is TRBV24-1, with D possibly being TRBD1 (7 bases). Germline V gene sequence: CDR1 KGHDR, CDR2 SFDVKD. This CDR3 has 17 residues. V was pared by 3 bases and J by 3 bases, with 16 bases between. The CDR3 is CATSDPRGVSHTGELFF. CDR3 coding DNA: TGTGCCACCAGTGATCCCAGGGGGGTTTCTCACACCGGGGAGCTGTTTTTT.

This chain's CDR3 is CASSEADTQYF. The CDR3 DNA is TGTGCCAGCAGTGAGGCAGATACGCAGTATTTT. This chain joins TRBV2 and TRBJ2-3; unclear D gene. CDR3 length: 11 amino acids. Germline V gives CDR1 SNHLY, CDR2 FYNNEI. Deletions cut 3 bases from V and 4 bases from J, with 2 bases between. The whole variable domain, remainder taken from reference TRBV2 and TRBJ2-3, is EPEVTQTPSHQVTQMGQEVILRCVPISNHLYFYWYRQILGQKVEFLVSFYNNEISEKSEIFDDQFSVERPDGSNFTLKIRSTKLEDSAMYFCASSEADTQYFGPGTRLTVL.

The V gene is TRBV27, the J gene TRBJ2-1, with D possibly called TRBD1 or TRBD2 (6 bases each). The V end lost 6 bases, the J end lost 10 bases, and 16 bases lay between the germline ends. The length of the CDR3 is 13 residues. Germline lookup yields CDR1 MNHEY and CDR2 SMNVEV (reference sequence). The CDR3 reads CASSHPGAREQFF. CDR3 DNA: TGTGCCAGCAGCCATCCGGGGGCACGAGAGCAGTTCTTC.

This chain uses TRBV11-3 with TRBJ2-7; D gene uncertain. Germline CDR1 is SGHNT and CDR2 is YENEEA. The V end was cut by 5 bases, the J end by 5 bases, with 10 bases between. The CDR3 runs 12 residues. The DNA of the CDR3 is TGTGCCAGCAGCGACGGGTGGAACGAGCAGTACGTC. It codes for CASSDGWNEQYV.